This paragraph covers one T cell receptor beta chain sequence. Its antigen is as yet unknown. This record belongs to a study of CD8+ T cells in alopecia areata. Study-level information: The protocol delivered tofacitinib for 6 to 18 months, then withdrew it for 6 months. Whole-study findings and limits: Patients shared TCRs less clearly than mice did, possibly owing to HLA.

Punch biopsies of lesional scalp, plus peripheral blood, were taken from alopecia areata patients. Sorted populations comprised CD4+ and CD8+ T cells obtained from PBMCs. Extraction of RNA preceded its reverse transcription into cDNA, which served as the sequencing template. This table comes from immunoSEQ multiplex PCR, and its TCRdb copy is limited to in-frame clones, with some not included. Of hundreds of thousands of clones in the sample, 50% to 65% were seen once. The CDR3 has 14 residues. V was clipped by 6 bases and J by 2 bases; unmatched bases: 6. Germline-derived CDR1 and CDR2 are LNHDA and SQIVND (reference sequence).

The V gene is TRBV19, the J gene TRBJ2-7; 8 nucleotides align to TRBD1. This clonotype originated in a human donor with alopecia areata. Sequencing was performed on CD4+ T cells sorted from blood, taken at week 0. CDR3 sequence: CASRRGQGTYEQYF. CDR3 DNA sequence: TGTGCCAGTAGGCGAGGACAGGGAACCTACGAGCAGTACTTC. The whole variable domain, filled in from reference TRBV19 and TRBJ2-7, reads DGGITQSPKYLFRKEGQNVTLSCEQNLNHDAMYWYRQDPGQGLRLIYYSQIVNDFQKGDIAEGYSVSREKKESFPLTVTSAQKNPTAFYLCASRRGQGTYEQYFGPGTRLTVT.